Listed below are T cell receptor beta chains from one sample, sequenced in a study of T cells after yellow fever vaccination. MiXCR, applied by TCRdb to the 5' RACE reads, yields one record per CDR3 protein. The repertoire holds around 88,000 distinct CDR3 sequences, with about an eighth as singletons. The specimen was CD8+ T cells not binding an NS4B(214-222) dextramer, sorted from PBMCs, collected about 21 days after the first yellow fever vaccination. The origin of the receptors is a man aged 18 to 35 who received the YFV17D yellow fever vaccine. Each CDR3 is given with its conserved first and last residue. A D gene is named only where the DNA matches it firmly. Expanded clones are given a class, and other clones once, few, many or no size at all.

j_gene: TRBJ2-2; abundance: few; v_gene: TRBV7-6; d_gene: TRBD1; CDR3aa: CASSLGDSTGELFF; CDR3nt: TGTGCCAGCAGCTTGGGGGACAGCACCGGGGAGCTGTTTTTT
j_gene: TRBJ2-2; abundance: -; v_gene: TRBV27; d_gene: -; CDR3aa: CASSPLGPRGTGELFF; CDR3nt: TGTGCCAGCAGCCCCCTGGGGCCCCGGGGCACCGGGGAGCTGTTTTTT
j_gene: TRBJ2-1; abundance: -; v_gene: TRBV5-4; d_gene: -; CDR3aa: CASSLGHNEQFF; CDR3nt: TGTGCCAGCAGCTTGGGGCACAATGAGCAGTTCTTC
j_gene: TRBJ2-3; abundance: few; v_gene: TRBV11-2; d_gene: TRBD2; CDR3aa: CASSLIAGGTDTQYF; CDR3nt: TGTGCCAGCAGCCTAATAGCGGGGGGCACAGATACGCAGTATTTT
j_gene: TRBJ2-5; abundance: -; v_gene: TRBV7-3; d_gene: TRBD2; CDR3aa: CASSLFPWASGGQETQYF; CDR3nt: TGTGCCAGCAGCTTATTTCCCTGGGCTAGCGGGGGGCAAGAGACCCAGTACTTC
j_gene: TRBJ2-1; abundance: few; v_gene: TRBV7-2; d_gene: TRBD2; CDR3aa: CASSSDLLAGNNEQFF; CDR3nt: TGTGCCAGCAGCTCAGACCTACTAGCGGGGAACAATGAGCAGTTCTTC
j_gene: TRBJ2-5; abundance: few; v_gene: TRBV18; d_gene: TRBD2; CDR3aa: CASSTLAGEETQYF; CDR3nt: TGTGCCAGCTCCACCTTAGCGGGGGAAGAGACCCAGTACTTC
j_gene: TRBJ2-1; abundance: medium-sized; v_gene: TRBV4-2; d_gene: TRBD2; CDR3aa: CASSQERGGYNEQFF; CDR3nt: TGTGCCAGCAGCCAAGAGCGGGGGGGCTACAATGAGCAGTTCTTC
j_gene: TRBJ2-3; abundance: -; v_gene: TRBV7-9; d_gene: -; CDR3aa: CASSLESGSTDTQYF; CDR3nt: TGTGCCAGCAGCTTAGAGAGCGGGAGCACAGATACGCAGTATTTT
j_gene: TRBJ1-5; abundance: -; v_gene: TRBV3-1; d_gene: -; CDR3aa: CASSHGLNQPQHF; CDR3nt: TGTGCCAGCAGCCATGGGTTGAATCAGCCCCAGCATTTT
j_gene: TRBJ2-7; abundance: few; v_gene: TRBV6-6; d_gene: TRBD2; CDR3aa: CASSFSGAYEQYF; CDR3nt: TGTGCCAGCAGTTTTAGCGGGGCCTACGAGCAGTACTTC
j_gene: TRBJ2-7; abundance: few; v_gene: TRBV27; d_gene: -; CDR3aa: CASRKGGISYEQYF; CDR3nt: TGTGCCAGCCGAAAGGGCGGAATTTCCTACGAGCAGTACTTC
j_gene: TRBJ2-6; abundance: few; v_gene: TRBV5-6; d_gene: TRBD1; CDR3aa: CASSWTDRAGANVLTF; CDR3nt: TGTGCCAGCAGCTGGACGGACAGGGCTGGGGCCAACGTCCTGACTTTC
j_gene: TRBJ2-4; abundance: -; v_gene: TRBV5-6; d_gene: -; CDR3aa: CASSWGGNIQYF; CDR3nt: TGTGCCAGCAGCTGGGGAGGTAACATTCAGTACTTC
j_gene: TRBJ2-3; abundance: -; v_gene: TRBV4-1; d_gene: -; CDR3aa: CASSQVTGTDTQYF; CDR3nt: TGCGCCAGCAGCCAAGTAACCGGCACAGATACGCAGTATTTT
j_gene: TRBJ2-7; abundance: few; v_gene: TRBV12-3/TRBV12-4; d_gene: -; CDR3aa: CASSSGEGEQYF; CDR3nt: TGTGCCAGCAGTTCAGGGGAAGGCGAGCAGTACTTC
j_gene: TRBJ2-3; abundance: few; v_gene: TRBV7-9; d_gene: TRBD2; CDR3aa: CASRPIIFGGAWTQYF; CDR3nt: TGTGCCAGCAGGCCCATTATTTTCGGGGGGGCTTGGACGCAGTATTTT
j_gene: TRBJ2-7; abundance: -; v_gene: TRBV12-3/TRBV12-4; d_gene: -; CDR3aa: CASSLATYLSYEQYF; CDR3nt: TGTGCCAGCAGTTTAGCCACGTACCTAAGCTACGAGCAGTACTTC
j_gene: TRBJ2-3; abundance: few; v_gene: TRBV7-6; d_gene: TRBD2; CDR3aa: CASSWTSGGGDTQYF; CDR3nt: TGTGCCAGCAGCTGGACTAGCGGGGGGGGAGATACGCAGTATTTT
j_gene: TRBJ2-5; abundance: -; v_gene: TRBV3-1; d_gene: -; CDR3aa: CASSQEGVASFQETQYF; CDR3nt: TGTGCCAGCAGCCAAGAAGGCGTGGCTAGCTTCCAAGAGACCCAGTACTTC
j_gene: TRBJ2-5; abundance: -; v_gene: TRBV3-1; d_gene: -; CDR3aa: CASSPPLGGSQETQYF; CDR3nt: TGTGCCAGCAGCCCCCCATTAGGAGGCAGCCAAGAGACCCAGTACTTC
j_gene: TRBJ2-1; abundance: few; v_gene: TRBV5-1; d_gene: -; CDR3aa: CASSARGASGNEQFF; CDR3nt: TGCGCCAGCTCTGCCCGGGGGGCTAGTGGAAATGAGCAGTTCTTC
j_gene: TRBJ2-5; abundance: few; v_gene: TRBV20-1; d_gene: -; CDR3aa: CSAWPGPETQYF; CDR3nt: TGCAGTGCCTGGCCTGGACCAGAGACCCAGTACTTC
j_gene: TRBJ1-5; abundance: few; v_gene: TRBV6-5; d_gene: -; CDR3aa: CASSRAGKGSNQPQHF; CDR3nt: TGTGCCAGCAGTCGAGCAGGGAAGGGAAGCAATCAGCCCCAGCATTTT
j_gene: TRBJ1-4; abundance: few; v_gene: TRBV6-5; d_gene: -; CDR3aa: CASSYSTGPGEKLFF; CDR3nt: TGTGCCAGCAGTTACTCGACAGGCCCGGGGGAAAAACTGTTTTTT
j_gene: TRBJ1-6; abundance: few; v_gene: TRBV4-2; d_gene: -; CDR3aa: CASSQGSTGHWGSPLHF; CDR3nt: TGTGCCAGCAGCCAAGGGTCGACAGGTCACTGGGGGTCACCCCTCCACTTT
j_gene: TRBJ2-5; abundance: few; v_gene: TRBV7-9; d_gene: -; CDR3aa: CASSYPTGQQETQYF; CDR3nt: TGTGCCAGCAGCTACCCGACAGGACAACAAGAGACCCAGTACTTC
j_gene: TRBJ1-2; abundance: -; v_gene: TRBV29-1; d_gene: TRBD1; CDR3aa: CSVVDVGQHYTF; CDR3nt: TGCAGCGTTGTTGACGTGGGACAGCACTACACCTTC
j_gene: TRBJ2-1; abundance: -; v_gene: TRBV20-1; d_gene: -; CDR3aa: CSARDSTGPYNEQFF; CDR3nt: TGCAGTGCTAGAGATTCGACAGGCCCCTACAATGAGCAGTTCTTC